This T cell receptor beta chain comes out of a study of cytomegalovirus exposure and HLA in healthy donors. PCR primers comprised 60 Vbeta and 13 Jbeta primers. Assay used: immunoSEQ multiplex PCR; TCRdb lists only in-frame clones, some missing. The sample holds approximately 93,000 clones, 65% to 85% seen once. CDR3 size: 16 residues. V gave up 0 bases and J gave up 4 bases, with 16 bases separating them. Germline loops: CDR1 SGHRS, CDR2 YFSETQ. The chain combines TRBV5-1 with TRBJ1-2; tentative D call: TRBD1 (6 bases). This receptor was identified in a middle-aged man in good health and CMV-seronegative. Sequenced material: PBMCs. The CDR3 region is CASSLEGSGQAYGYTF. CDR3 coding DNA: TGCGCCAGCAGCTTGGAAGGCTCGGGACAAGCCTATGGCTACACCTTC. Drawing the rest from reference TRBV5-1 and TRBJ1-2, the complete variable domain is KAGVTQTPRYLIKTRGQQVTLSCSPISGHRSVSWYQQTPGQGLQFLFEYFSETQRNKGNFPGRFSGRQFSNSRSEMNVSTLELGDSALYLCASSLEGSGQAYGYTFGSGTRLTVV.